The clone carrying this T cell receptor beta chain was counted at least ten times. Its antigen is still unknown. This sample is part of a study of Graves' ophthalmopathy and Graves' hyperthyroidism. General study points: In separating ophthalmopathy from stable hyperthyroidism, a 13-signature model achieved about 90% sensitivity and around 80% specificity.

The CDR3 spans 15 residues. Germline loops: CDR1 SGHVS, CDR2 FQNEAQ. Trimming cost V 3 bases and J 0 bases; bases outside gene matches: 5. CDR3 regions of TCR beta were amplified from RNA transcripts. Second-round multiplex PCR came after first-round RT-PCR with HTBI primers. TCRdb re-derived calls from the multiplex PCR reads in MiXCR, one entry per CDR3 protein. The sample comprises hundreds of thousands of distinct CDR3 sequences, around 21% of which are singletons, and roughly 3% rests with the top ten. The source of this sequence is a young woman with stable Graves' hyperthyroidism. The chain is built from TRBV7-8 and TRBJ2-7, with TRBD1 identical over 7 bases. The sample was peripheral blood. The CDR3 is CASSFLGQLSYEQYF. The CDR3 DNA reads TGTGCCAGCAGCTTCCTGGGACAGCTCTCCTACGAGCAGTACTTC.